This TCR beta chain is drawn from a study of CD8 T cells in ankylosing spondylitis. Study conclusions and caveats: For ankylosing spondylitis blood, a TCR beta motif of several highly homologous variants appeared characteristic.

This clonotype has only a few counts. Its antigen is unknown. From germline, CDR1 is SQVTM and CDR2 ANQGSEA. Between the trimmed V and J ends, which lost 3 bases and 0 bases, there was a span of 11 bases. The CDR3 consists of 14 residues. Each CDR3 protein is one row after TCRdb ran MiXCR on the 5' RACE reads. The sample records some 130,000 distinct CDR3 sequences, around 9.3% being singletons. Sequencing used blood, either unsorted or a sorted T cell fraction (not recorded which). The source is a male donor with ankylosing spondylitis or in good health (not recorded which). This chain joins TRBV29-1 and TRBJ1-1, with no clear D. Here the CDR3 reads CSVEARSMNTEAFF. CDR3 coding DNA: TGCAGCGTTGAGGCCAGATCGATGAACACTGAAGCTTTCTTT.